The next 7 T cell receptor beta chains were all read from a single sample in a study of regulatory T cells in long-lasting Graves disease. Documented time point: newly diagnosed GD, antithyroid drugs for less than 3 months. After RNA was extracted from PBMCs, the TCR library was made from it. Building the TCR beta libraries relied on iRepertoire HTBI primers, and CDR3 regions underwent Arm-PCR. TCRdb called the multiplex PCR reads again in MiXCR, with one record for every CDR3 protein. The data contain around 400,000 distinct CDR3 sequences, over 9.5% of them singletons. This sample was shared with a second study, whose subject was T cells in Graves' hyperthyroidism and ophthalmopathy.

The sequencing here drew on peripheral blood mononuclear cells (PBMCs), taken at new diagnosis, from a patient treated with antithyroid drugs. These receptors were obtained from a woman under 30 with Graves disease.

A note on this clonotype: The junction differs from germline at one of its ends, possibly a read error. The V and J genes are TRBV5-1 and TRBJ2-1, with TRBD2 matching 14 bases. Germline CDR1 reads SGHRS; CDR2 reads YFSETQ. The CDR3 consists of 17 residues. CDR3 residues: CASSLLGGTSGRDGRFF. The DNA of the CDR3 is TGTGCCAGCAGCTTGTTGGGGGGGACTAGCGGGAGAGATGGCCGGTTCTTC.

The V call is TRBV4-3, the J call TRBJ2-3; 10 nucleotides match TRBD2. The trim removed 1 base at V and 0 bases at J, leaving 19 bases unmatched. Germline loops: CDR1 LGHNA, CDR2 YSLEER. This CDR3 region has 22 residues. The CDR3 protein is CASSQAPLASGGAGASTDTQYF. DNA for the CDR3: TGCGCCAGCAGCCAAGCGCCCCTGGCTAGCGGGGGCGCCGGGGCTAGCACAGATACGCAGTATTTT.

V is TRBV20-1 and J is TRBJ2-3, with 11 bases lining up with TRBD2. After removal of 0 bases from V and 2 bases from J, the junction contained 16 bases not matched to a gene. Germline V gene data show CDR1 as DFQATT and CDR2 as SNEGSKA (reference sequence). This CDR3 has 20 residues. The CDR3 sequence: CSARDLAVWGTSGFTDTQYF. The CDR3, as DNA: TGCAGTGCTAGAGATCTCGCGGTTTGGGGGACTAGCGGCTTCACAGATACGCAGTATTTT.

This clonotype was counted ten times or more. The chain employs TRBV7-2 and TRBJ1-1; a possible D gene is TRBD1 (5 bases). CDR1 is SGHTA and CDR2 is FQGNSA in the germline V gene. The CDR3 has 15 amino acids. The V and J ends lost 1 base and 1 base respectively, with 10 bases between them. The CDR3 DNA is TGTGCCAGCAGCTTAGGATACAGGTCGAACACTGAAGCTTTCTTT. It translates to CASSLGYRSNTEAFF. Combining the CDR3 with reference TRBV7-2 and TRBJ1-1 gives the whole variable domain GAGVSQSPSNKVTEKGKDVELRCDPISGHTALYWYRQSLGQGLEFLIYFQGNSAPDKSGLPSDRFSAERTGGSVSTLTIQRTQQEDSAVYLCASSLGYRSNTEAFFGQGTRLTVV.

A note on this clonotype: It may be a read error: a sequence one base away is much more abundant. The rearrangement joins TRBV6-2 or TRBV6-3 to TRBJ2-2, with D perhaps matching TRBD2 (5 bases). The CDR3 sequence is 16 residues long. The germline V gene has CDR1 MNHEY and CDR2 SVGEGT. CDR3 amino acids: CASSYDDGTNTGEPFF. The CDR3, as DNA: TGTGCCAGCAGTTACGACGATGGAACCAACACCGGGGAGCCGTTTTTT.

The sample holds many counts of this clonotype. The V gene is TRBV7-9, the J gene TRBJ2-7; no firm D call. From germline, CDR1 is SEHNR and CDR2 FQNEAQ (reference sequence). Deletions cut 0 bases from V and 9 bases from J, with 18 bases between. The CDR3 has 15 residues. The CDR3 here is CASSLAETSRTGQYF. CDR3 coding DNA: TGTGCCAGCAGCTTAGCGGAGACCAGTCGGACGGGGCAGTACTTC.

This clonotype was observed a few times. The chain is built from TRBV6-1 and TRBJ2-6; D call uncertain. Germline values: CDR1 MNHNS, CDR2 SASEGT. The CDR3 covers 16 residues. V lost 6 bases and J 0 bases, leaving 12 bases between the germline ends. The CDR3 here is CASSLAVRSGANVLTF. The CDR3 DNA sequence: TGTGCCAGCAGCCTGGCCGTCCGCTCTGGGGCCAACGTCCTGACTTTC.